What follows are 28 T cell receptor beta chains derived from one specimen sequenced in a study of PD-L1 blockade in urothelial cancer. Clones were sequenced by immunoSEQ multiplex PCR, and TCRdb holds only the in-frame ones, with some missing. The table lists some 80,000 clones, about nine tenths of them singletons. This sample comprised PBMCs, obtained around atezolizumab (anti-PD-L1) treatment. These receptors came from a woman between 70 and 85 years old with urothelial cancer.

The chain joins TRBV4-1 to TRBJ1-5; D is unclear. V shed 0 bases and J shed 5 bases, with 8 bases lying between them. This CDR3 region has 14 residues. CDR1 and CDR2 from the germline V gene are MGHRA and YSYEKL. The CDR3 nucleotides are TGCGCCAGCAGCCAAGACCCGGGGTATCAGCCCCAGCATTTT. This sequence encodes CASSQDPGYQPQHF.

CDR3: CASSLTGLPYEQYF. The CDR3 nucleotides read TGTGCCAGCAGTTTAACGGGACTTCCCTACGAGCAGTACTTC. This chain connects TRBV28 to TRBJ2-7, with TRBD2 as a possible D gene (6 bases). Germline CDR1 reads MDHEN; CDR2 reads SYDVKM. V gave up 2 bases and J gave up 2 bases, with 10 bases separating them. This CDR3 contains 14 residues.

The CDR3 reads CASSLGQGVRYGYTF. CDR3 bases: TGTGCCAGCAGCCTGGGACAGGGTGTGCGCTATGGCTACACCTTC. V gene TRBV7-8 combines with J gene TRBJ1-2, with 9 bases matching TRBD1. The germline CDR1 and CDR2 sequences are SGHVS and FQNEAQ. The V and J ends lost 5 bases and 4 bases, in that order; junction bases with no gene match: 8. The CDR3 has 15 amino acids.

This clone was seen once. V gene TRBV7-7 combines with J gene TRBJ2-1; 12 nucleotides agree with TRBD1. The CDR3 is 17 amino acids. Trimming cost V 1 base and J 9 bases; bases outside gene matches: 10. The germline V gene encodes CDR1 SSHAT and CDR2 FNYEAQ (reference sequence). The CDR3 is CASSLGVGGQGAAEQFF. The CDR3 coding sequence is TGTGCCAGCAGCTTAGGCGTAGGGGGACAGGGGGCCGCTGAGCAGTTCTTC. Together with reference TRBV7-7 and TRBJ2-1, the CDR3 gives the full variable domain: GAGVSQSPRYKVTKRGQDVTLRCDPISSHATLYWYQQALGQGPEFLTYFNYEAQPDKSGLPSDRFSAERPEGSISTLTIQRTEQRDSAMYRCASSLGVGGQGAAEQFFGPGTRLTVL.

The chain combines TRBV5-1 with TRBJ2-2, with D perhaps TRBD1 (7 bases). This CDR3 is built from 16 residues. V shed 1 base and J shed 6 bases, with 16 bases lying between them. Looked up from germline, CDR1 is SGHRS and CDR2 is YFSETQ. This chain's CDR3 is CASSLTQGGLAGELFF. CDR3 nucleotide sequence: TGCGCCAGCAGCTTGACGCAGGGGGGTCTCGCCGGGGAGCTGTTTTTT.

The rearrangement uses TRBV5-1 and TRBJ1-1, with 7 bases identical to TRBD1. V lost 0 bases to trimming and J lost 4 bases; unmatched junction nucleotides: 3. Germline-derived CDR1 and CDR2 are SGHRS and YFSETQ. CDR3 size: 14 residues. The DNA for the CDR3 is TGCGCCAGCAGCTTGGTTGGGACAGTCACTGAAGCTTTCTTT. This codes for CASSLVGTVTEAFF.

The table lists this clone with a few counts. The chain employs TRBV30 and TRBJ1-3, with TRBD1 matching 7 bases. The CDR3 has 15 residues. Unmatched junction bases numbered 8, after V lost 2 bases and J lost 4 bases. Germline lookup yields CDR1 GTSNPN and CDR2 SVGIG (reference sequence). CDR3 protein: CAWSRLGGEGNTIYF. The CDR3 DNA is TGTGCCTGGAGTAGGCTAGGGGGCGAGGGAAACACCATATATTTT. The full variable domain, its missing parts supplied by reference TRBV30 and TRBJ1-3, is SQTIHQWPATLVQPVGSPLSLECTVEGTSNPNLYWYRQAAGRGLQLLFYSVGIGQISSEVPQNLSASRPQDRQFILSSKKLLLSDSGFYLCAWSRLGGEGNTIYFGEGSWLTVV.

V usage is TRBV7-9 and J usage is TRBJ1-1; no definite D call. Germline V gives CDR1 SEHNR, CDR2 FQNEAQ (reference sequence). There are 12 residues in the CDR3. V dropped 5 bases and J dropped 7 bases, with 11 bases sitting between them. CDR3 residues: CASSRSASEAFF. CDR3 nucleotides: TGTGCCAGCAGCCGCTCCGCGAGTGAAGCTTTCTTT.

CDR3 loop: CASSSRLLAGGPETQYF. The CDR3 coding sequence is TGTGCCAGCAGTTCCCGACTACTAGCGGGAGGGCCCGAGACCCAGTACTTC. The chain uses TRBV27 and TRBJ2-5, with 13 bases fitting TRBD2. Germline loops: CDR1 MNHEY, CDR2 SMNVEV (reference sequence). The ends lost 4 bases at V and 5 bases at J; junction bases unmatched: 10. The CDR3 contains 17 residues.

The chain couples TRBV28 to TRBJ2-3; 8 nucleotides match TRBD1. CDR1 and CDR2 from the germline V gene are MDHEN and SYDVKM. CDR3 size: 12 residues. V was clipped by 6 bases and J by 5 bases; unmatched bases: 1. CDR3 protein: CASSDRGDTQYF. The CDR3 DNA reads as TGTGCCAGCAGCGACAGGGGAGATACGCAGTATTTT.

The chain uses TRBV6-6 and TRBJ1-2; 7 bases are a match to TRBD1. CDR1 and CDR2 (germline): MNHNY, SVGAGI (reference sequence). This CDR3 spans 13 amino acids. J was trimmed by 0 bases and V by 6 bases; bases with no gene match: 1. In DNA form, the CDR3 reads TGTGCCAGCAGGACAGGGACTAACTATGGCTACACCTTC. Protein sequence: CASRTGTNYGYTF.

The chain has TRBV29-1 and TRBJ1-1; a possible D gene is TRBD1 (6 bases). The CDR3 spans 13 residues. V lost 3 bases and J lost 1, with 9 bases in between. Per germline, CDR1 SQVTM and CDR2 ANQGSEA. The CDR3 nucleotides are TGCAGCGTTGAGGGGGCTGCGAACACTGAAGCTTTCTTT. Protein: CSVEGAANTEAFF.

The chain is built from TRBV6-5 and TRBJ1-1, with 8 bases identical to TRBD1. The V gene end was trimmed by 2 bases and the J gene end by 0 bases; junction bases not matched to a gene: 5. Germline V CDR1 and CDR2: MNHEY, SVGAGI. This CDR3 comprises 16 residues. CDR3 sequence (DNA): TGTGCCAGCAGTTACATCGGGACAGGAATGAACACTGAAGCTTTCTTT. Its translation: CASSYIGTGMNTEAFF.

The DNA of the CDR3 is TGTGCCAGCAGTGAAAGGACAGGGGGAGAGACCCAGTACTTC. Translating it yields CASSERTGGETQYF. The chain recombines TRBV2 with TRBJ2-5; 10 positions agree with TRBD1. Germline V gene lookup returns CDR1 SNHLY and CDR2 FYNNEI. V lost 2 bases to trimming and J lost 4 bases; unmatched junction nucleotides: 1. This CDR3 is built from 14 residues.

This sequence joins TRBV7-3 and TRBJ2-1; 10 bases align to TRBD2. With 1 base clipped from V and 4 bases from J, the junction kept 7 bases outside the gene matches. This CDR3 has 17 amino acids. CDR1 and CDR2 from the germline V gene are SGHTA and FQGTGA. In DNA, the CDR3 is TGTGCCAGCAGCTTAAGGCCGGGACTAGCGCTATACAATGAGCAGTTCTTC. Translating gives CASSLRPGLALYNEQFF.

The rearrangement joins TRBV18 to TRBJ1-1, with D perhaps matching TRBD1 (5 bases). The V and J ends lost 3 bases and 1 base respectively, with 12 bases between them. Per the germline V gene, CDR1 is KGHSH and CDR2 is LQKENI. The CDR3 is 15 amino acids. The CDR3 nucleotides read TGTGCCAGCTCACCTCAGCGGGGCCGGAACACTGAAGCTTTCTTT. This translates into CASSPQRGRNTEAFF.

At least ten counts were recorded for this clone. This sequence joins TRBV9 and TRBJ1-2, with 7 bases that match TRBD1. Germline CDR1 is SGDLS and CDR2 is YYNGEE. CDR3 size: 14 residues. V shed 3 bases and J 4 bases; nucleotides not matched to a gene: 6. CDR3 residues: CASSEETGFYGYTF. The CDR3 region has the DNA TGTGCCAGCAGCGAGGAGACAGGGTTCTATGGCTACACCTTC.

A single count supports this clone. The chain recombines TRBV5-6 with TRBJ1-2, with TRBD1 as a possible D gene (6 bases). Germline CDR1 SGHDT, CDR2 YYEEEE. The ends were cut back, 0 bases at V and 3 bases at J, with 21 bases in the middle. The length of the CDR3 is 18 residues. The CDR3 protein is CASSLVNIVGGRDYGYTF. Written as DNA, the CDR3 is TGTGCCAGCAGCTTGGTTAATATCGTCGGGGGGCGCGACTATGGCTACACCTTC.

The gene calls are TRBV30 and TRBJ2-7; no firm D call. Germline V gene sequence: CDR1 GTSNPN, CDR2 SVGIG (reference sequence). This CDR3 spans 13 amino acids. Trimming left V 0 bases short and J 2 bases short, with 8 bases between. This CDR3 reads CAWSVGATYEQYF. The CDR3 DNA reads TGTGCCTGGAGTGTCGGTGCCACCTACGAGCAGTACTTC.

This clone turned up a few times. The chain recombines TRBV6-5 with TRBJ2-2; possibly TRBD2 for D (5 bases). The CDR3 contains 15 residues. V lost 5 bases and J 5 bases, leaving 15 bases between the germline ends. The germline V gene has CDR1 MNHEY and CDR2 SVGAGI. The CDR3 DNA follows: TGTGCCAGCAGTAGATCTAGCTCGTGGACCGGGGAGCTGTTTTTT. Protein sequence: CASSRSSSWTGELFF.

The chain couples TRBV4-1 to TRBJ1-2; TRBD1 aligns across 8 bases. Germline assignment: CDR1 MGHRA and CDR2 YSYEKL. The CDR3 consists of 14 residues. The J segment lost 4 bases and the V segment lost 3 bases, leaving 4 bases of the junction unmatched. CDR3 nucleotides: TGCGCCAGCAGCCAGGAAACAGGGGGCTATGGCTACACCTTC. Its protein product is CASSQETGGYGYTF.

The chain recombines TRBV11-2 with TRBJ2-1, with 9 bases aligning to TRBD2. With 5 bases clipped from V and 10 bases from J, the junction kept 15 bases outside the gene matches. The CDR3 is 16 residues long. Germline CDR1 is SGHAT and CDR2 is FQNNGV. The CDR3 DNA follows: TGTGCCAGCAGCGTTAGTAGGGCTTTAGCGGGGGAAGAGCAGTTCTTC. Amino acid sequence: CASSVSRALAGEEQFF.

This chain connects TRBV10-1 to TRBJ1-1; tentatively, D is TRBD1 (5 bases). Per germline, CDR1 WNHNN and CDR2 SYGVQD (reference sequence). The CDR3 covers 12 residues. V shed 3 bases and J shed 8 bases, with 10 bases lying between them. CDR3 nucleotide sequence: TGCGCCAGCAGTGAATGGGGCAGGGAAGCTTTCTTT. Its protein product is CASSEWGREAFF.

This sequence joins TRBV29-1 and TRBJ2-1; TRBD1 matches 12 bases. The CDR3 runs 16 residues. The germline CDR1 and CDR2 sequences are SQVTM and ANQGSEA. J lost 11 bases, V lost 4 bases, and 15 bases had no gene match. CDR3 sequence (DNA): TGCAGCGTTGCCTCCTCCGGGACAGGGGGCAGTGGGAAGCAGTTCTTC. Its translation: CSVASSGTGGSGKQFF.

The chain uses TRBV4-2 and TRBJ2-3, with 11 bases that match TRBD2. Unmatched junction bases numbered 10, after V lost 0 bases and J lost 8 bases. The CDR3 is made up of 17 amino acids. Germline V gives CDR1 LGHNA, CDR2 YNFKEQ. The CDR3 is CASSQETLAGAVVTQYF. In DNA form, the CDR3 reads TGTGCCAGCAGCCAAGAAACACTAGCGGGAGCTGTAGTTACGCAGTATTTT.

The chain employs TRBV18 and TRBJ2-1; 7 bases agree with TRBD1. The CDR3 covers 15 residues. Germline CDR1 is KGHSH and CDR2 is LQKENI. With V trimmed by 5 bases and J by 4 bases, 8 bases remained unmatched. In nucleotides, the CDR3 is TGTGCCAGCTCAGCCGGGACAGTTCTATACAATGAGCAGTTCTTC. Residues: CASSAGTVLYNEQFF.

The chain links TRBV5-3 to TRBJ1-1; the D is unclear. TRBV5-3 is marked as an open reading frame, function uncertain. V was trimmed by 4 bases and J by 10 bases, leaving 23 bases between them. This CDR3 comprises 15 residues. The CDR3 is CARSPTGPTCSGAFF. CDR3 DNA: TGTGCCAGAAGCCCTACCGGCCCCACCTGTTCAGGAGCTTTCTTT.

The V call is TRBV19, the J call TRBJ2-7, with a weak D call TRBD1 (6 bases). CDR1 and CDR2 from the germline V gene are LNHDA and SQIVND (reference sequence). The CDR3 is made up of 13 amino acids. V was pared by 7 bases and J by 1 base, with 11 bases between. CDR3 in amino acids: CASKGRGSYEQYF. DNA for the CDR3: TGTGCCAGTAAGGGCAGGGGATCCTACGAGCAGTACTTC.